Listed below are T cell receptor beta chains from one sample, sequenced in a study of early T cells in non-severe SARS-CoV-2 infection. TCRdb reprocessed the 5' RACE reads via MiXCR and lists one record per CDR3 protein. This sample yields about 48,000 distinct CDR3 sequences, of which about 9.8% are seen a single time; roughly 8% belongs to the top ten. Sequences were obtained from whole blood. Every receptor here comes from an adult who was a healthcare worker with PCR-confirmed SARS-CoV-2 infection or an uninfected control (not recorded which). CDR3s include the opening cysteine and the closing phenylalanine or tryptophan. Fields, in order: V gene, J gene, CDR3 length, clone size, D gene, CDR3 DNA, CDR3 protein. D genes are given only for firm matches. The listing skips clone size in some rows; elsewhere it reads once, few, many or a size class.

V gene: TRBV12-3/TRBV12-4; J gene: TRBJ2-7; CDR3 length: 16; clone size: few; D gene: -; CDR3 DNA: TGTGCCAGCAGTTTTAGGGGCTCCCCTGTCGACCACGAGCAGTACTTC; CDR3 protein: CASSFRGSPVDHEQYF
V gene: TRBV6-5; J gene: TRBJ2-4; CDR3 length: 17; clone size: -; D gene: -; CDR3 DNA: TGTGCCAGCAGTTACGGGTGGGGGGCAGGATCCAAAAACATTCAGTACTTC; CDR3 protein: CASSYGWGAGSKNIQYF
V gene: TRBV7-2; J gene: TRBJ2-3; CDR3 length: 17; clone size: many; D gene: -; CDR3 DNA: TGTGCCAGCAGCTTATCTAGTGGCGGGCCTTCCACAGATACGCAGTATTTT; CDR3 protein: CASSLSSGGPSTDTQYF
V gene: TRBV20-1; J gene: TRBJ2-6; CDR3 length: 14; clone size: many; D gene: -; CDR3 DNA: TGCAGTGCCCCGTCGGGATCCGGGGCCAACGTCCTGACTTTC; CDR3 protein: CSAPSGSGANVLTF
V gene: TRBV6-6; J gene: TRBJ1-2; CDR3 length: 13; clone size: many; D gene: -; CDR3 DNA: TGTGCCAGCAGTACCCTCAGTGACTATGGCTACACCTTC; CDR3 protein: CASSTLSDYGYTF
V gene: TRBV30; J gene: TRBJ2-7; CDR3 length: 12; clone size: many; D gene: -; CDR3 DNA: TGTGCCTGGATCCGGGGGTCCTACGAGCAGTACTTC; CDR3 protein: CAWIRGSYEQYF
V gene: TRBV9; J gene: TRBJ2-1; CDR3 length: 16; clone size: many; D gene: TRBD2; CDR3 DNA: TGTGCCAGCAGCGGACCTAGCGGGGTGTCCTACAATGAGCAGTTCTTC; CDR3 protein: CASSGPSGVSYNEQFF
V gene: TRBV2; J gene: TRBJ2-1; CDR3 length: 15; clone size: few; D gene: TRBD2; CDR3 DNA: TGTGCCAGCAGTGAGGATAGCGGGAGATACAATGAGCAGTTCTTC; CDR3 protein: CASSEDSGRYNEQFF
V gene: TRBV27; J gene: TRBJ2-7; CDR3 length: 18; clone size: -; D gene: -; CDR3 DNA: TGTGCCAGCAGTTTATCCCCATTCACCGCGGTCGCCTCCTACGAGCAGTACTTC; CDR3 protein: CASSLSPFTAVASYEQYF
V gene: TRBV9; J gene: TRBJ1-6; CDR3 length: 14; clone size: many; D gene: TRBD1; CDR3 DNA: TGTGCCAGCAGCGAGGGGGCAGGTAACTCACCCCTCCACTTT; CDR3 protein: CASSEGAGNSPLHF
V gene: TRBV7-8; J gene: TRBJ2-1; CDR3 length: 18; clone size: few; D gene: TRBD2; CDR3 DNA: TGTGCCAGCAGCTTAGGGGGACTAGCGGCGGGCCGCGACAATGAGCAGTTCTTC; CDR3 protein: CASSLGGLAAGRDNEQFF
V gene: TRBV7-9; J gene: TRBJ2-2; CDR3 length: 15; clone size: many; D gene: -; CDR3 DNA: TGTGCCAGCAGGCCTGGAGGTCTCTACACCGGGGAGCTGTTTTTT; CDR3 protein: CASRPGGLYTGELFF
V gene: TRBV12-3/TRBV12-4; J gene: TRBJ1-1; CDR3 length: 13; clone size: few; D gene: -; CDR3 DNA: TGTGCCACTGGGGGAGGCCCGAACACTGAAGCTTTCTTT; CDR3 protein: CATGGGPNTEAFF
V gene: TRBV2; J gene: TRBJ2-1; CDR3 length: 12; clone size: -; D gene: -; CDR3 DNA: TGTGCCAGCAGTGTGGGCAGGGCAGAGCAGTTCTTC; CDR3 protein: CASSVGRAEQFF
V gene: TRBV10-2; J gene: TRBJ2-4; CDR3 length: 12; clone size: few; D gene: -; CDR3 DNA: TGCGCCAGCAGTGAGCGCAAAAACATTCAGTACTTC; CDR3 protein: CASSERKNIQYF
V gene: TRBV12-3/TRBV12-4; J gene: TRBJ1-5; CDR3 length: 17; clone size: few; D gene: -; CDR3 DNA: TGTGCCAGCAGTCCATCCCCCGGGATATATAGCAATCAGCCCCAGCATTTT; CDR3 protein: CASSPSPGIYSNQPQHF
V gene: TRBV6-5; J gene: TRBJ1-5; CDR3 length: 15; clone size: -; D gene: TRBD1; CDR3 DNA: TGTGCCAGCAGCCCCGGGACAGTCCTTTATCAGCCCCAGCATTTT; CDR3 protein: CASSPGTVLYQPQHF
V gene: TRBV28; J gene: TRBJ2-7; CDR3 length: 11; clone size: many; D gene: -; CDR3 DNA: TGTGCCAGCAGTCTTAACTACGAGCAGTACTTC; CDR3 protein: CASSLNYEQYF
V gene: TRBV25-1; J gene: TRBJ1-3; CDR3 length: 16; clone size: -; D gene: -; CDR3 DNA: TGTGCCAGCAGTCCCCAGGGCCGGATCTCTGGAAACACCATATATTTT; CDR3 protein: CASSPQGRISGNTIYF
V gene: TRBV20-1; J gene: TRBJ2-3; CDR3 length: 16; clone size: -; D gene: -; CDR3 DNA: TGCAGTGCCCTGCCTCTTCTAGCGTCTAGCACAGATACGCAGTATTTT; CDR3 protein: CSALPLLASSTDTQYF
V gene: TRBV27; J gene: TRBJ2-7; CDR3 length: 14; clone size: -; D gene: TRBD1; CDR3 DNA: TGTGCCAGCAGCCTACAGGGGATGTTGAACGAGCAGTACTTC; CDR3 protein: CASSLQGMLNEQYF
V gene: TRBV23-1; J gene: TRBJ2-3; CDR3 length: 14; clone size: many; D gene: TRBD1; CDR3 DNA: TGCGCCAGCAGCAGGACAGGGAGCACAGATACGCAGTATTTT; CDR3 protein: CASSRTGSTDTQYF
V gene: TRBV28; J gene: TRBJ2-7; CDR3 length: 15; clone size: few; D gene: -; CDR3 DNA: TGTGCCAGCAGCTCACTCCAGGGGATCTCCTACGAGCAGTACTTC; CDR3 protein: CASSSLQGISYEQYF
V gene: TRBV7-2; J gene: TRBJ1-5; CDR3 length: 14; clone size: many; D gene: -; CDR3 DNA: TGTGCCAGCAGCTTACGGGGCGGCAATCAGCCCCAGCATTTT; CDR3 protein: CASSLRGGNQPQHF
V gene: TRBV27; J gene: TRBJ2-7; CDR3 length: 12; clone size: many; D gene: -; CDR3 DNA: TGTGCCAGCAGTGGCCGGGCGCACGAGCAGTACTTC; CDR3 protein: CASSGRAHEQYF
V gene: TRBV7-8; J gene: TRBJ1-5; CDR3 length: 16; clone size: -; D gene: TRBD1; CDR3 DNA: TGTGCCAGCAGCGCCGGGACAGGGCTCGACAATCAGCCCCAGCATTTT; CDR3 protein: CASSAGTGLDNQPQHF
V gene: TRBV6-5; J gene: TRBJ2-7; CDR3 length: 15; clone size: -; D gene: TRBD1; CDR3 DNA: TGTGCCAGCAGTTACTCCAAACGGACAGGGTACGAGCAGTACTTC; CDR3 protein: CASSYSKRTGYEQYF
V gene: TRBV5-1; J gene: TRBJ2-1; CDR3 length: 12; clone size: -; D gene: -; CDR3 DNA: TGCGCCAGCAGCGATCCCTCCCGTGAGCAGTTCTTC; CDR3 protein: CASSDPSREQFF
V gene: TRBV28; J gene: TRBJ2-2; CDR3 length: 16; clone size: few; D gene: TRBD1; CDR3 DNA: TGTGCCAGCAGTTCCCAGGGACAGGAGAACACCGGGGAGCTGTTTTTT; CDR3 protein: CASSSQGQENTGELFF
V gene: TRBV10-3; J gene: TRBJ2-1; CDR3 length: 15; clone size: -; D gene: -; CDR3 DNA: TGTGCCATCAGTGAGTCCGGTATAACCTACAATGAGCAGTTCTTC; CDR3 protein: CAISESGITYNEQFF
V gene: TRBV6-5; J gene: TRBJ2-1; CDR3 length: 16; clone size: -; D gene: -; CDR3 DNA: TGTGCCAGCAGTCCGTTCGGGGGAAGCTCCTACAATGAGCAGTTCTTC; CDR3 protein: CASSPFGGSSYNEQFF
V gene: TRBV3-1; J gene: TRBJ2-5; CDR3 length: 12; clone size: many; D gene: -; CDR3 DNA: TGTGCCAGCAGCCAAGTCACAGAGACCCAGTACTTC; CDR3 protein: CASSQVTETQYF
V gene: TRBV5-1; J gene: TRBJ2-1; CDR3 length: 15; clone size: many; D gene: -; CDR3 DNA: TGCGCCAGCAGCTTGGGACTAGGGGGAGCAAATGAGCAGTTCTTC; CDR3 protein: CASSLGLGGANEQFF
V gene: TRBV9; J gene: TRBJ2-1; CDR3 length: 16; clone size: few; D gene: TRBD1; CDR3 DNA: TGTGCCAGCAGCCCAAGGGGGCAGGGGAGAGGCAATGAGCAGTTCTTC; CDR3 protein: CASSPRGQGRGNEQFF
V gene: TRBV5-6; J gene: TRBJ1-1; CDR3 length: 14; clone size: few; D gene: -; CDR3 DNA: TGTGCCAGCAGCTTCTACCGGGGCCCCACTGAAGCTTTCTTT; CDR3 protein: CASSFYRGPTEAFF
V gene: TRBV5-1; J gene: TRBJ2-3; CDR3 length: 16; clone size: -; D gene: -; CDR3 DNA: TGCGCCAGCAGCTTGGCGCGAAGCCCTAGCACAGATACGCAGTATTTT; CDR3 protein: CASSLARSPSTDTQYF
V gene: TRBV7-7; J gene: TRBJ1-1; CDR3 length: 13; clone size: -; D gene: -; CDR3 DNA: TGTGCCAGCAGCCTTCAGATGAACACTGAAGCTTTCTTT; CDR3 protein: CASSLQMNTEAFF
V gene: TRBV7-7; J gene: TRBJ2-2; CDR3 length: 16; clone size: few; D gene: -; CDR3 DNA: TGTGCCAGCAGCCATACGGGGCGTTCGAACACCGGGGAGCTGTTTTTT; CDR3 protein: CASSHTGRSNTGELFF
V gene: TRBV7-2; J gene: TRBJ1-1; CDR3 length: 14; clone size: few; D gene: -; CDR3 DNA: TGTGCCAGCAGCTACGGGGGCTCGAACACTGAAGCTTTCTTT; CDR3 protein: CASSYGGSNTEAFF
V gene: TRBV2; J gene: TRBJ1-1; CDR3 length: 13; clone size: -; D gene: -; CDR3 DNA: TGTGCCAGCATAGCGGACCTAGTCACTGAAGCTTTCTTT; CDR3 protein: CASIADLVTEAFF
V gene: TRBV30; J gene: TRBJ2-2; CDR3 length: 14; clone size: -; D gene: -; CDR3 DNA: TGTGCCTGGAGTGTAGTCTACCGCAGCGGGGAGCTGTTTTTT; CDR3 protein: CAWSVVYRSGELFF
V gene: TRBV28; J gene: TRBJ1-4; CDR3 length: 16; clone size: -; D gene: -; CDR3 DNA: TGTGCCAGCAGTATCCTGGGATCGGGAACTAATGAAAAACTGTTTTTT; CDR3 protein: CASSILGSGTNEKLFF
V gene: TRBV20-1; J gene: TRBJ1-1; CDR3 length: 13; clone size: -; D gene: -; CDR3 DNA: TGCAGTGCTAGCCGGGCCTCGCTAAGGTATGCTTTCTTT; CDR3 protein: CSASRASLRYAFF
V gene: TRBV9; J gene: TRBJ1-1; CDR3 length: 16; clone size: many; D gene: TRBD1; CDR3 DNA: TGTGCCAGCAGCTCGAATCCGGACAGGTTGCACACTGAAGCTTTCTTT; CDR3 protein: CASSSNPDRLHTEAFF
V gene: TRBV20-1; J gene: TRBJ1-5; CDR3 length: 13; clone size: few; D gene: -; CDR3 DNA: TGCAGTGCTAGTCGGCAGGGCAATCAGCCCCAGCATTTT; CDR3 protein: CSASRQGNQPQHF
V gene: TRBV11-2; J gene: TRBJ2-3; CDR3 length: 16; clone size: few; D gene: -; CDR3 DNA: TGTGCCAGCAGCTTAGTAGTCAGAGGGGGCACAGATACGCAGTATTTT; CDR3 protein: CASSLVVRGGTDTQYF
V gene: TRBV12-3/TRBV12-4; J gene: TRBJ2-7; CDR3 length: 13; clone size: few; D gene: TRBD2; CDR3 DNA: TGTGCCGTAGGGAGGGGCGGCTCCTACGAGCAGTACTTC; CDR3 protein: CAVGRGGSYEQYF
V gene: TRBV27; J gene: TRBJ2-5; CDR3 length: 13; clone size: many; D gene: TRBD1; CDR3 DNA: TGTGCCAGCATACGGACAGGTCTGGAGACCCAGTACTTC; CDR3 protein: CASIRTGLETQYF
V gene: TRBV28; J gene: TRBJ2-1; CDR3 length: 15; clone size: many; D gene: -; CDR3 DNA: TGTGCCAGCAGTCCCGTAGACAGGCTAAACAATGAGCAGTTCTTC; CDR3 protein: CASSPVDRLNNEQFF
V gene: TRBV11-2; J gene: TRBJ2-1; CDR3 length: 13; clone size: many; D gene: -; CDR3 DNA: TGTGCCAGCAGGACAATGCGGAACAATGAGCAGTTCTTC; CDR3 protein: CASRTMRNNEQFF
V gene: TRBV12-2; J gene: TRBJ2-1; CDR3 length: 15; clone size: many; D gene: -; CDR3 DNA: TGTGCAAGTCGCTTATCCTCAGCTGGGTTCTATGAGCAGTTCTTC; CDR3 protein: CASRLSSAGFYEQFF